These 27 T cell receptor beta chains were all obtained from the same sample, sequenced in a study of blood T cell repertoires in COVID-19. The method was immunoSEQ multiplex PCR; TCRdb's version includes in-frame clones alone and lacks a portion of them. The data show 65,000 to 85,000 clones, 75% to 90% seen once. The sample taken for sequencing was peripheral blood. The receptors derive from a man aged 45 to 65 with active COVID-19.

The chain links TRBV5-1 to TRBJ2-1, with 8 bases that match TRBD2. J was trimmed by 1 base and V by 0 bases; bases with no gene match: 6. The CDR3 has 17 residues. The germline gives CDR1 SGHRS, CDR2 YFSETQ. In DNA form, the CDR3 reads TGCGCCAGCAGCTTGGTTCCTCGCGGGGGGTCCTACAATGAGCAGTTCTTC. It encodes CASSLVPRGGSYNEQFF.

This sequence joins TRBV5-1 and TRBJ2-6; a weak D match, TRBD2 (5 bases). The V end lost 6 bases, the J end lost 1 base, and 14 bases lay between the germline ends. Germline lookup yields CDR1 SGHRS and CDR2 YFSETQ. This CDR3 is 16 amino acids long. CDR3 in DNA: TGCGCCAGCAATTATTACGGGGAGTCTGGGGCCAACGTCCTGACTTTC. Amino acids: CASNYYGESGANVLTF.

This chain joins TRBV4-3 and TRBJ1-2; possible D gene TRBD1, 5 bases. Trimming shortened V by 1 base and J by 2 bases, and 14 bases separated the two germline ends. The germline V gene encodes CDR1 LGHNA and CDR2 YSLEER. The CDR3 runs 16 residues. The CDR3 loop is CASSQVGGNPNYGYTF. As DNA, the CDR3 is TGCGCCAGCAGCCAAGTCGGGGGGAACCCAAACTATGGCTACACCTTC.

The chain is built from TRBV21-1 and TRBJ1-1; the D segment call TRBD1 is taken from the table without a DNA check. TRBV21-1 is described as a pseudogene. The length of the CDR3 is 13 residues. CDR3 protein: CASPANRGTEAFF. CDR3 DNA: TGTGCCAGCCCAGCCAACAGGGGAACTGAAGCTTTCTTT.

The gene calls are TRBV10-2 and TRBJ1-5; D is possibly TRBD1 (6 bases). CDR3 length: 14 residues. From germline, CDR1 is WSHSY and CDR2 SAAADI. V gave up 6 bases and J gave up 3 bases, with 12 bases separating them. CDR3 sequence (DNA): TGCGCCAGCAGCGACAGGCAAAACAATCAGCCCCAGCATTTT. Its translation: CASSDRQNNQPQHF.

The chain is built from TRBV30 and TRBJ1-2; 11 bases fit TRBD1. Germline CDR1 reads GTSNPN; CDR2 reads SVGIG (reference sequence). V dropped 2 bases and J dropped 7; count of bases not matched to a gene: 3. The CDR3 runs 13 residues. The CDR3 region is CAWSPGTGGGYTF. CDR3 nucleotides: TGTGCCTGGAGTCCCGGGACAGGGGGTGGCTACACCTTC.

Only one count was recorded for this clone. The genes are TRBV6-2 or TRBV6-3 and TRBJ2-2, with D hard to call. The V and J ends lost 0 bases and 1 base respectively, with 15 bases between them. From germline, CDR1 is MNHEY and CDR2 SVGEGT. The CDR3 sequence is 18 residues long. CDR3 coding DNA: TGTGCCAGCAGTTACTCGATTCGCCAATGGCAGAACACCGGGGAGCTGTTTTTT. Amino acid sequence: CASSYSIRQWQNTGELFF.

The chain joins TRBV5-6 to TRBJ2-3, with TRBD2 identical over 10 bases. Per germline, CDR1 SGHDT and CDR2 YYEEEE. This CDR3 comprises 15 residues. Trimming at V came to 5 bases and at J to 2 bases, leaving 5 bases not matched to a gene. CDR3 nucleotide sequence: TGTGCCAGCAGTCCCGGACTAGCGGCCACAGATACGCAGTATTTT. Translated: CASSPGLAATDTQYF.

The chain couples TRBV2 to TRBJ1-5; 7 nucleotides match TRBD1. The germline V gene encodes CDR1 SNHLY and CDR2 FYNNEI. The length of the CDR3 is 16 residues. The ends lost 6 bases at V and 0 bases at J; junction bases unmatched: 8. Written as DNA, the CDR3 is TGTGCCAGCAGCCAGGACAGGACGCGTAGCAATCAGCCCCAGCATTTT. This sequence encodes CASSQDRTRSNQPQHF.

This chain uses TRBV6-2 or TRBV6-3 with TRBJ2-2, with D possibly matching TRBD2 (5 bases). The germline V and J ends were trimmed by 0 bases and 5 bases, with 10 bases remaining between them. This CDR3 is 15 amino acids long. Germline V gives CDR1 MNHEY, CDR2 SVGEGT. DNA of the CDR3: TGTGCCAGCAGTTACTCGCGGCTAGCAACCGGGGAGCTGTTTTTT. This codes for CASSYSRLATGELFF.

The chain carries TRBV5-1 and TRBJ1-4, with 7 bases matching TRBD1. Trimming cost V 4 bases and J 10 bases; bases outside gene matches: 7. The CDR3 has 13 residues. Germline CDR1 is SGHRS and CDR2 is YFSETQ. DNA of the CDR3: TGCGCCAGCAGCGTGGAGGGGGCGGGAAAACTGTTTTTT. Translating it yields CASSVEGAGKLFF.

The chain combines TRBV21-1 with TRBJ1-1; the listed D gene, TRBD1, was not tested against the DNA. TRBV21-1 is labeled a pseudogene. This CDR3 region has 13 residues. CDR3 nucleotide sequence: TGTGCCAGCAGAAGAGGGGGCGGGACTGAAGCTTTCTTT. Translation gives CASRRGGGTEAFF.

The chain carries TRBV18 and TRBJ1-1; no definite D call. Germline V gives CDR1 KGHSH, CDR2 LQKENI. CDR3 length equals 14 residues. Deletions cut 3 bases from V and 1 base from J, with 9 bases between. The CDR3 protein is CASSPMRWNTEAFF. CDR3 DNA: TGTGCCAGCTCACCGATGAGGTGGAACACTGAAGCTTTCTTT.

CDR3 in DNA: TGTGCCTGGACCGTAGGGGGTGGCTACACCTTC. Its translation is CAWTVGGGYTF. The V call is TRBV30, the J call TRBJ1-2, with a tentative D call TRBD1 (6 bases). The V and J ends lost 4 bases and 7 bases respectively, with 10 bases between them. This CDR3 has 11 amino acids. Germline CDR1 and CDR2: GTSNPN and SVGIG (reference sequence). Combining the CDR3 with reference TRBV30 and TRBJ1-2 gives the whole variable domain SQTIHQWPATLVQPVGSPLSLECTVEGTSNPNLYWYRQAAGRGLQLLFYSVGIGQISSEVPQNLSASRPQDRQFILSSKKLLLSDSGFYLCAWTVGGGYTFGSGTRLTVV.

This chain connects TRBV5-1 to TRBJ2-1, with D maybe TRBD1 (5 bases). The CDR3 runs 14 residues. Trimming took off 1 base at V and 8 bases at J, with 13 bases between the two ends. CDR1 SGHRS and CDR2 YFSETQ come from the germline V gene. This CDR3 reads CASSLWQGQDEQFF. The CDR3 nucleotides are TGCGCCAGCAGCTTGTGGCAGGGTCAGGATGAGCAGTTCTTC.

The rearrangement links TRBV29-1 to TRBJ2-7, with a possible D match to TRBD1 (6 bases). Germline V CDR1 and CDR2: SQVTM, ANQGSEA. V was clipped by 7 bases and J by 3 bases, with 19 bases between them. CDR3 length: 14 residues. The DNA for the CDR3 is TGCAGCGCCCCAGCAGGGGTAAGGGTCTACGAGCAGTACTTC. It is translated as CSAPAGVRVYEQYF.

The chain employs TRBV9 and TRBJ2-2, with a tentative D call TRBD1 (6 bases). The CDR3 spans 17 residues. With 4 bases removed from V and 2 bases from J, the gap between germline ends came to 18 bases. CDR1 and CDR2 from the germline V gene are SGDLS and YYNGEE. This CDR3 reads CASSPSGTPYNTGELFF. The CDR3 DNA sequence: TGTGCCAGCAGCCCATCCGGGACACCTTACAACACCGGGGAGCTGTTTTTT.

This sequence joins TRBV2 and TRBJ2-7; 8 bases agree with TRBD1. The V and J ends lost 6 bases and 2 bases, in that order; junction bases with no gene match: 12. Germline CDR1 is SNHLY and CDR2 is FYNNEI. The CDR3 covers 16 residues. CDR3 sequence (DNA): TGTGCCAGCAGGGGCGACAGGGGCCCACGCCCCTACGAGCAGTACTTC. As protein: CASRGDRGPRPYEQYF.

This clone has more than one count but fewer than ten. This chain links TRBV5-1 with TRBJ2-7; possibly TRBD1 for D (6 bases). V was cut by 1 base and J by 2 bases, with 10 bases left in between. In germline, CDR1 is SGHRS, CDR2 YFSETQ. This CDR3 spans 14 amino acids. CDR3 nucleotide sequence: TGCGCCAGCAGCTTGATTGGGGGCACCTACGAGCAGTACTTC. As protein: CASSLIGGTYEQYF.

The genes are TRBV6-2 or TRBV6-3 and TRBJ1-1; perhaps TRBD1 as D (6 bases). CDR1 is MNHEY and CDR2 is SVGEGT in the germline V gene. V dropped 4 bases and J dropped 0 bases, with 6 bases sitting between them. This CDR3 spans 13 amino acids. The CDR3 DNA sequence: TGTGCCAGCAGTTGGACAGTGAACACTGAAGCTTTCTTT. This codes for CASSWTVNTEAFF.

The chain has TRBV6-2 or TRBV6-3 and TRBJ2-5, with 12 bases matching TRBD2. The CDR3 is 16 residues long. V gave up 6 bases and J gave up 0 bases; unmatched junction bases: 5. Germline V gene sequence: CDR1 MNHEY, CDR2 SVGEGT. CDR3 amino acids: CASSRLAGEYQETQYF. The CDR3 DNA is TGTGCCAGCAGCCGACTAGCGGGGGAGTACCAAGAGACCCAGTACTTC.

This chain connects TRBV5-1 to TRBJ1-2; D is perhaps TRBD1 (6 bases). The CDR3 consists of 14 residues. Germline V gene sequence: CDR1 SGHRS, CDR2 YFSETQ. V gave up 0 bases and J gave up 2 bases, with 8 bases separating them. Here the CDR3 DNA reads TGCGCCAGCAGCTTGGAGGGGGGGAACTATGGCTACACCTTC. This codes for CASSLEGGNYGYTF.

The chain recombines TRBV5-6 with TRBJ2-2; perhaps TRBD2 as D (7 bases). CDR3 size: 15 residues. Trimming removed 4 bases from V and 7 bases from J, with 17 bases in between. CDR1 and CDR2 from the germline V gene are SGHDT and YYEEEE. The DNA of the CDR3 is TGTGCCAGCAGCCCGGGCGGGGGCGCGGACGGGGAGCTGTTTTTT. Amino acids: CASSPGGGADGELFF.

This clone was recorded only once. The CDR3 loop reads CASSTLSGTGKNTEAFF. The CDR3 DNA reads TGTGCCAGTAGTACACTCTCCGGGACAGGGAAAAACACTGAAGCTTTCTTT. This sequence joins TRBV19 and TRBJ1-1; 9 bases map to TRBD1. With 4 bases clipped from V and 2 bases from J, the junction kept 11 bases outside the gene matches. From germline, CDR1 is LNHDA and CDR2 SQIVND (reference sequence). CDR3 length equals 17 residues.

CDR3 protein: CATRTSGQGCTDTQYF. CDR3 nucleotides: TGTGCCACCAGGACGTCGGGACAGGGGTGCACAGATACGCAGTATTTT. The chain combines TRBV24-1 with TRBJ2-3, with 10 bases identical to TRBD1. With V trimmed by 7 bases and J by 1 base, 7 bases remained unmatched. The CDR3 is 16 residues long. Germline values: CDR1 KGHDR, CDR2 SFDVKD.

The genes are TRBV27 and TRBJ1-2; TRBD1 is a possible D gene (5 bases). The V and J ends lost 3 bases and 4 bases respectively, with 12 bases between them. Germline-derived CDR1 and CDR2 are MNHEY and SMNVEV (reference sequence). There are 14 residues in the CDR3. The CDR3 DNA sequence: TGTGCCAGCAGTTTCACAGGTATCGGCTATGGCTACACCTTC. Its translation is CASSFTGIGYGYTF.

The chain has TRBV20-1 and TRBJ2-7; possibly TRBD2 for D (5 bases). Germline CDR1 is DFQATT and CDR2 is SNEGSKA (reference sequence). The V end was cut by 3 bases, the J end by 9 bases, with 12 bases between. The length of the CDR3 is 11 residues. The CDR3 spells CSASSGSGQYF. CDR3 DNA: TGCAGTGCTAGCAGCGGATCGGGGCAGTACTTC.